This T cell receptor beta chain was sequenced for a study of identical twins. Findings and limits, study-wide: Zero-insertion analyses might be partly confounded by invariant T cells like MAIT and iNKT. Out-of-frame alpha sequences that twins shared showed excess low generation probability.

Germline V lookup: CDR1 DFQATT, CDR2 SNEGSKA (reference sequence). J gave up 3 bases and V 0 bases, and 11 bases lay outside the gene matches. This CDR3 has 16 residues. For this clonotype: Antigen unknown.

All donors were healthy Caucasians. MiXCR, run by TCRdb on the 5' RACE reads, gives a single entry per CDR3 protein. This table has some 240,000 distinct CDR3 sequences, roughly 8.7% appearing once. Separately, the same data were catalogued under a study of yellow fever vaccine responses in identical twins. That source adds: Twins reportedly had a vaccine T cell response that seemed partly convergent, partly personalized.

This receptor was identified in a woman between 18 and 30 years old in good health. This chain links TRBV20-1 with TRBJ2-7, with 7 bases fitting TRBD1. Sample: CD8+ T cells sorted from blood. DNA for the CDR3: TGCAGTGCTAGAGATGAGGGACAGCCTGACTTCTACGAGCAGTACTTC. As protein: CSARDEGQPDFYEQYF.